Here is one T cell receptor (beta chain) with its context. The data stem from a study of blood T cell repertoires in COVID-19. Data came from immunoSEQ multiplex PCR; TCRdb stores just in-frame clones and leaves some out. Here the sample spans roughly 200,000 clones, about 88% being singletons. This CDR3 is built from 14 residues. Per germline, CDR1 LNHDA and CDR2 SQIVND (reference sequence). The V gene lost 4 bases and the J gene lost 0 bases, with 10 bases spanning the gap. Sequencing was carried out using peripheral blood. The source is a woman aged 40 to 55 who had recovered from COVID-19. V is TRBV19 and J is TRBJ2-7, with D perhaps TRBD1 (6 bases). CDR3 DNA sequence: TGTGCCAGTAGTAACAGGGTCATCTCCTACGAGCAGTACTTC. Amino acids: CASSNRVISYEQYF.